This T cell receptor (beta chain) derives from a study of T cell responses to AZD1222 COVID-19 vaccine. CDR1 and CDR2 (germline): SGHRS, YFSETQ. The CDR3 length is 15 residues. V lost 0 bases, J lost 0 bases, and 8 bases lay in between. There are a few counts of this clone. Profiling relied on immunoSEQ multiplex PCR, and the TCRdb table lists in-frame clones only, not all of them. This table has about 150,000 clones, approximately 90% appearing once. This clonotype originated in an adult in good health. The rearrangement links TRBV5-1 to TRBJ2-3; D is undetermined. The material sequenced was peripheral blood, taken on day 0 of MenACWY control vaccination. The CDR3 DNA sequence: TGCGCCAGCAGCTTGGCGGTTCTTAGCACAGATACGCAGTATTTT. Translating gives CASSLAVLSTDTQYF.